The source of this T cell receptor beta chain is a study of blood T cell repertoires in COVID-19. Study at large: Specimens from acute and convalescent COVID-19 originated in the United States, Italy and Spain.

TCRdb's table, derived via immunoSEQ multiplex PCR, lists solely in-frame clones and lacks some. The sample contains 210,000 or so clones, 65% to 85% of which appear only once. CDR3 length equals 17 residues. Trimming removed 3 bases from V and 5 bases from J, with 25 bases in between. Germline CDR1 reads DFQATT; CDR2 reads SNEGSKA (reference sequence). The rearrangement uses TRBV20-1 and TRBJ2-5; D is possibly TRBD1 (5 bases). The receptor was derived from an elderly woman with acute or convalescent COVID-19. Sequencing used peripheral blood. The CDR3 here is CSASTPLLEGVWETQYF. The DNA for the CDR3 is TGCAGTGCTAGTACGCCCCTCCTGGAAGGGGTCTGGGAGACCCAGTACTTC.